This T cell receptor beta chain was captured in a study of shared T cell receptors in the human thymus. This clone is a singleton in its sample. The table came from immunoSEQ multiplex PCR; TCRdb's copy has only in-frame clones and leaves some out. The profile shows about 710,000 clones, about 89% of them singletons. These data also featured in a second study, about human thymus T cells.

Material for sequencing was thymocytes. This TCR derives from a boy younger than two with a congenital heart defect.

DNA for the CDR3: TGTGCCAGCAGCTCCGGGACAGATATCTACGAGCAGTACTTC. It encodes CASSSGTDIYEQYF. The chain couples TRBV7-9 to TRBJ2-7, with 7 bases that match TRBD1. Germline V gives CDR1 SEHNR, CDR2 FQNEAQ (reference sequence). The CDR3 contains 14 residues. J was trimmed by 3 bases and V by 4 bases; bases with no gene match: 6.